The entry below gives a single TCR beta chain sequence along with its context. This sample is drawn from a study of Ad26.COV2.S vaccination and SARS-CoV-2 variants. Described treatment: 15 to 20 received Ad26.COV2.S at low or high dose, single or two shots; about 5 received placebo; per-sample allocation not given. Collection of samples fell on day 63 after the first vaccine or placebo injection. The CDR3 is made up of 16 amino acids. TCRdb's table, derived via immunoSEQ multiplex PCR, lists solely in-frame clones and lacks some. The repertoire holds roughly 390,000 clones, with approximately 90% as singletons.

The gene calls are TRBV21-1 and TRBJ1-3. TRBV21-1 is recorded as a pseudogene. This material consisted of peripheral blood, taken in a trial of Ad26.COV2.S vaccine versus placebo. This TCR derives from a person between 18 and 65 years old who received the Ad26.COV2.S COVID-19 vaccine or a placebo. The CDR3 DNA is TGTGCCAGCAGGTCAAGGGGGGGAACCTCTGGAAACACCATATATTTT. Its protein product is CASRSRGGTSGNTIYF.